This T cell receptor (beta chain) is from a study of OX40 agonist ivuxolimab in advanced cancers. The data were produced by immunoSEQ multiplex PCR, yet TCRdb's version contains in-frame clones alone and is incomplete. This table holds more than 80,000 clones, approximately 94% found once. General study findings and limits: In the 0.1-3.0 mg/kg groups, partial responders showed among the lowest expansion. The average count of expanded clones was higher among CD8+ T cells than among CD4+. CD4+ and CD8+ T cells in blood underwent clonal expansion by week 6 at 0.1 to 3.0 mg/kg.

For this clone: The antigen is unknown.

Autoimmune disease history or systemic immunosuppression barred patients. CDR1 is PRHDT, CDR2 FYEKMQ, per germline (reference sequence). Deletions cut 6 bases from V and 4 bases from J, with 17 bases between. CDR3 length: 15 amino acids. The sequences come from CD4+ or CD8+ T cells sorted from blood, collected in a trial of the OX40 agonist ivuxolimab. This chain joins TRBV13 and TRBJ2-3; D may be TRBD2 (5 bases). This TCR derives from an adult with an advanced solid tumor such as melanoma, head and neck, liver or kidney cancer. CDR3 sequence: CASRMEAGASDTQYF. DNA for the CDR3: TGTGCCAGCAGGATGGAGGCAGGCGCGTCAGATACGCAGTATTTT.